This is a list of T cell receptor beta chains from one sample in a study of human T cells and chemical hapten exposure. MiXCR was run by TCRdb on the RACE reads, yielding one entry per CDR3 protein. The repertoire includes about 84,000 distinct CDR3 sequences, 11% of them detected once, and approximately 3.5% sits in the top ten. Source: whole blood, taken in connection with sensitization to the hapten diphenylcyclopropenone (DPC). The receptor source for this set is a woman aged 50 to 65 with alopecia areata. Some clones in this sample may be carry-over from other donors' samples. Each CDR3 is given with its conserved first and last residue. The order of the fields is J gene, clone size, V gene, CDR3 protein. Size is omitted from some rows. Given values are once, few, many or a class for expanded clones.

>TRBJ1-2|many|TRBV11-1
CASSFEQTSYGYTF
>TRBJ1-2|-|TRBV9
CASSLTPGQGLDGYTF
>TRBJ2-3|-|TRBV11-2
CASSFGQGSTDTQYF
>TRBJ2-1|-|TRBV5-1
CASSRDLGNEQFF
>TRBJ2-3|many|TRBV18
CASSPRGLAGASGGDTQYF
>TRBJ2-5|-|TRBV11-2
CASSLGGIGRGEKTQYF
>TRBJ2-4|many|TRBV19
CASSSGGLAKNIQYF
>TRBJ1-2|-|TRBV29-1
CSVGGNRGYTF
>TRBJ2-3|many|TRBV20-1
CSARRDYYTQYF
>TRBJ1-5|many|TRBV20-1
CSASDRRFNQPQHF
>TRBJ2-1|many|TRBV4-2
CASSQGLSGSSYNEQFF
>TRBJ2-6|many|TRBV5-1
CASSAEPQGAGANVLTF
>TRBJ2-5|many|TRBV21-1
CASSKEPTSGEETQYF
>TRBJ2-7|many|TRBV2
CASRGTGVYEQYF